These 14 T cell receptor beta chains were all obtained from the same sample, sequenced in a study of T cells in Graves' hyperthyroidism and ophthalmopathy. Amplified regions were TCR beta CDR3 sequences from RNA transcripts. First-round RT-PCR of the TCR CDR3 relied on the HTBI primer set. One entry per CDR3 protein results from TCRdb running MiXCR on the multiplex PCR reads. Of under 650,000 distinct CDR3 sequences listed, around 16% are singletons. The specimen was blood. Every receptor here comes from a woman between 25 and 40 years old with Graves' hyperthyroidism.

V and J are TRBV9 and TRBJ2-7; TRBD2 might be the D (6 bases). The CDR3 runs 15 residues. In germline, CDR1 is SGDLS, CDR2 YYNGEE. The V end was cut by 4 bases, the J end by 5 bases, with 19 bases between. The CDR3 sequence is CASSIYGSHGNEQYF. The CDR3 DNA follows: TGTGCCAGCAGCATTTACGGGAGTCACGGTAACGAGCAGTACTTC.

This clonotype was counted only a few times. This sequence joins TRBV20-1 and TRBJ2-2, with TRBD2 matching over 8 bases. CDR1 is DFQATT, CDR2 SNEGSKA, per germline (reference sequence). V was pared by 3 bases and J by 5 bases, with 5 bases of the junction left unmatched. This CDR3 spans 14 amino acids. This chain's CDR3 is CSASIRLATGELFF. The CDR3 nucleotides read TGCAGTGCTAGCATCCGACTAGCGACCGGGGAGCTGTTTTTT.

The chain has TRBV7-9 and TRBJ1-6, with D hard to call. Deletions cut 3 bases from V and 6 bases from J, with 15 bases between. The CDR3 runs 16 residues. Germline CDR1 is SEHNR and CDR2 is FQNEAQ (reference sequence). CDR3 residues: CASSLRRSPFNSPLHF. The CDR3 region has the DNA TGTGCCAGCAGCTTGAGACGGAGCCCCTTTAATTCACCCCTCCACTTT.

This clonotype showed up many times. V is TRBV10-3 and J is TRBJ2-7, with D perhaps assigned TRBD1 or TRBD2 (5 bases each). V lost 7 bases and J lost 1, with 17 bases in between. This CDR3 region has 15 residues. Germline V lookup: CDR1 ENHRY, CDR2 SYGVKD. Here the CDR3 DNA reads TGTGCCATCATACAACGGGACGTCCCTTCCTACGAGCAGTACTTC. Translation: CAIIQRDVPSYEQYF.

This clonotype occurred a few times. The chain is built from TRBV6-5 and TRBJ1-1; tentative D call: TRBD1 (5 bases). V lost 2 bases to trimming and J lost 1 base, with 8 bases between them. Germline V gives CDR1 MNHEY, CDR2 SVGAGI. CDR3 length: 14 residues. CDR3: CASSYPGPNTEAFF. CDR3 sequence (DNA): TGTGCCAGCAGTTACCCGGGGCCGAACACTGAAGCTTTCTTT.

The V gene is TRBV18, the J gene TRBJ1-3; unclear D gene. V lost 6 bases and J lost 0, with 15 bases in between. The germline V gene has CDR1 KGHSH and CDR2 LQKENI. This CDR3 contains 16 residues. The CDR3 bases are TGTGCCAGCTCGCAGTTAACCAGGAACTCTGGAAACACCATATATTTT. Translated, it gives CASSQLTRNSGNTIYF.

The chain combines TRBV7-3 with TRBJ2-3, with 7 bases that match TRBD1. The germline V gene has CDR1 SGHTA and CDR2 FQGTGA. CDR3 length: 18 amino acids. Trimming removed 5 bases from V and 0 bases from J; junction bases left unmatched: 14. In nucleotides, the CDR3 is TGTGCCAGCAGCCCCCGGGACAGTTTCGGCCTAAGCACAGATACGCAGTATTTT. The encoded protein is CASSPRDSFGLSTDTQYF. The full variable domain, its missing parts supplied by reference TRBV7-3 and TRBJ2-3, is GAGVSQTPSNKVTEKGKYVELRCDPISGHTALYWYRQSLGQGPEFLIYFQGTGAADDSGLPNDRFFAVRPEGSVSTLKIQRTERGDSAVYLCASSPRDSFGLSTDTQYFGPGTRLTVL.

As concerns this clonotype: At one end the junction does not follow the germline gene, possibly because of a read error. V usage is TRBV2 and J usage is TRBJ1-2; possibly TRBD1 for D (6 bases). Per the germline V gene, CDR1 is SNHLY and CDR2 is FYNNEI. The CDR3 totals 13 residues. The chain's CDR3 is CASQGSPNYGNTF. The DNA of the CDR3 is TGTGCCAGCCAGGGGAGTCCTAACTATGGCAACACCTTC. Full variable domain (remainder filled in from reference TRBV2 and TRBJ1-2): EPEVTQTPSHQVTQMGQEVILRCVPISNHLYFYWYRQILGQKVEFLVSFYNNEISEKSEIFDDQFSVERPDGSNFTLKIRSTKLEDSAMYFCASQGSPNYGNTFGSGTRLTVV.

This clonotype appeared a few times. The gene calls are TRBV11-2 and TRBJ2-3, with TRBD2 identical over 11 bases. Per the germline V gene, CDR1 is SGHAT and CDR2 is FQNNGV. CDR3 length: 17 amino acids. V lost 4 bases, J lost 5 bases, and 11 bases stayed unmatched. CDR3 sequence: CASSSLAGGPRGDTQYF. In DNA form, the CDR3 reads TGTGCCAGCAGCTCATTAGCGGGAGGGCCAAGGGGAGATACGCAGTATTTT.

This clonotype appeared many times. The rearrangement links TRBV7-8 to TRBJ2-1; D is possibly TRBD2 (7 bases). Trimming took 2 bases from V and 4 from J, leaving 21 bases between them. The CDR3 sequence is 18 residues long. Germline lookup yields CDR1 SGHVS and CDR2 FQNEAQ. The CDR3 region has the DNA TGTGCCAGCAGCTTAACCCCTCAGGGGAGGGTTATTTACAATGAGCAGTTCTTC. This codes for CASSLTPQGRVIYNEQFF.

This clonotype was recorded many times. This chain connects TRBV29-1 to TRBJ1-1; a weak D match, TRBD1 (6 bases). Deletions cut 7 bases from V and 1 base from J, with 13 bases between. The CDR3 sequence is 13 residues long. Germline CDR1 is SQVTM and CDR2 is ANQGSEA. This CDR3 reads CSGGGTRNTEAFF. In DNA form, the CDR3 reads TGCAGCGGCGGGGGCACCAGGAACACTGAAGCTTTCTTT. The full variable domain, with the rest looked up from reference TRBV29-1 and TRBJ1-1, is SAVISQKPSRDICQRGTSLTIQCQVDSQVTMMFWYRQQPGQSLTLIATANQGSEATYESGFVIDKFPISRPNLTFSTLTVSNMSPEDSSIYLCSGGGTRNTEAFFGQGTRLTVV.

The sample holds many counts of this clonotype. CDR3 DNA sequence: TGCGCCAGCAGCACCGTAGCGGGAGGGGATAATGAGCAGTTCTTC. It codes for CASSTVAGGDNEQFF. V usage is TRBV5-1 and J usage is TRBJ2-1; 11 bases match TRBD2. This CDR3 region has 15 residues. Germline lookup yields CDR1 SGHRS and CDR2 YFSETQ. Trimming cost V 4 bases and J 7 bases; bases outside gene matches: 7.

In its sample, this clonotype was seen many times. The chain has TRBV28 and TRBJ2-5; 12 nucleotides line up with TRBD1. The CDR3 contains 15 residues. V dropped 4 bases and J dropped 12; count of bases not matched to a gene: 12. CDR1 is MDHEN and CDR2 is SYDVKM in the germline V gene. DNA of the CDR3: TGTGCCAGCAGTTCGACCGGGACAGGGGGCAATGGCGAGTACTTC. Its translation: CASSSTGTGGNGEYF.

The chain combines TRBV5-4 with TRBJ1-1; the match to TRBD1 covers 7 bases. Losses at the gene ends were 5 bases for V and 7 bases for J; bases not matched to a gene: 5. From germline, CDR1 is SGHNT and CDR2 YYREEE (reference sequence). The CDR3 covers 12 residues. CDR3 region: CASRLDRNEAFF. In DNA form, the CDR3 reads TGTGCCAGCAGGCTGGACAGGAATGAAGCTTTCTTT.